Presented here are 19 T cell receptor beta chains from one specimen sequenced in a study of blood T cell repertoires in COVID-19. Using immunoSEQ multiplex PCR, the repertoire was profiled, and TCRdb retains in-frame clones only, with some absent. The sample lists hundreds of thousands of clones; around 83% were seen once. Sequencing was carried out using peripheral blood. These receptors all come from a man aged 80 or over with acute or convalescent COVID-19.

The rearrangement uses TRBV7-3 and TRBJ1-2; 8 nucleotides match TRBD1. Per the germline V gene, CDR1 is SGHTA and CDR2 is FQGTGA. The V segment lost 6 bases and the J segment 7 bases; nucleotides outside the gene matches: 7. This CDR3 is built from 13 residues. Here the CDR3 reads CASSFQGAVGYTF. The CDR3 DNA reads as TGTGCCAGCAGTTTCCAGGGGGCGGTTGGCTACACCTTC.

The genes are TRBV21-1 and TRBJ2-7; the table assigns TRBD2, which was not confirmed against the DNA. TRBV21-1 is a pseudogene locus. This CDR3 has 14 amino acids. CDR3: CASSKLAGAYEQYF. CDR3 bases: TGTGCCAGCAGCAAACTAGCGGGGGCTTACGAGCAGTACTTC.

The V and J genes are TRBV27 and TRBJ1-2, with 7 bases aligning to TRBD1. V was clipped by 10 bases and J by 2 bases; unmatched bases: 13. Germline lookup yields CDR1 MNHEY and CDR2 SMNVEV (reference sequence). The CDR3 sequence is 15 residues long. The CDR3 region is CATCRDSRMNYGYTF. In nucleotides, the CDR3 is TGTGCCACCTGCCGGGACAGCCGGATGAACTATGGCTACACCTTC.

The chain employs TRBV10-3 and TRBJ2-1; D not resolved. V lost 6 bases and J 8 bases, leaving 8 bases between the germline ends. This CDR3 spans 11 amino acids. The germline V gene encodes CDR1 ENHRY and CDR2 SYGVKD. The CDR3 DNA reads TGTGCCATCAGCCTTCGGGATGAGCAGTTCTTC. Protein: CAISLRDEQFF.

The V call is TRBV7-9, the J call TRBJ2-7, with 10 positions matching TRBD1. Germline trimming cut 4 bases from V and 5 bases from J; bases unmatched to any gene: 5. CDR1 and CDR2 (germline): SEHNR, FQNEAQ (reference sequence). The CDR3 contains 14 residues. The CDR3 loop reads CASSSTGGADEQYF. DNA of the CDR3: TGTGCCAGCAGCTCGACAGGGGGCGCGGACGAGCAGTACTTC.

The chain links TRBV21-1 to TRBJ2-1; the D segment call TRBD1 is taken from the table without a DNA check. TRBV21-1 is labeled a pseudogene. The CDR3 runs to 16 residues. CDR3 DNA: TGTGCCAGCTTCAACAGGGGAGGTTGCTCCTACAATGAGCAGTTCTTC. Translation: CASFNRGGCSYNEQFF.

The gene calls are TRBV28 and TRBJ1-2, with TRBD1 identical over 9 bases. The CDR3 sequence is 16 residues long. Losses at the gene ends were 3 bases for V and 5 bases for J; bases not matched to a gene: 10. CDR1 and CDR2 (germline): MDHEN, SYDVKM. The CDR3 DNA reads as TGTGCCAGCAGTTTTACAACCCCGGGACAGGGTTATGGCTACACCTTC. This codes for CASSFTTPGQGYGYTF.

The chain couples TRBV9 to TRBJ1-1; 8 bases agree with TRBD1. Germline CDR1 is SGDLS and CDR2 is YYNGEE. Trimming removed 4 bases from V and 2 bases from J; junction bases left unmatched: 7. The CDR3 is made up of 15 amino acids. The CDR3 DNA reads as TGTGCCAGCAGCCCTTGGACAGGGACTAACACTGAAGCTTTCTTT. Its translation: CASSPWTGTNTEAFF.

This sequence joins TRBV5-4 and TRBJ2-7; TRBD2 agrees at 7 bases. The V gene end was trimmed by 4 bases and the J gene end by 2 bases; junction bases not matched to a gene: 15. Looked up from germline, CDR1 is SGHNT and CDR2 is YYREEE (reference sequence). CDR3 length: 17 residues. The CDR3 protein is CASSGSGAGTNPYEQYF. CDR3 in DNA: TGTGCCAGCAGCGGAAGTGGGGCAGGGACTAACCCCTACGAGCAGTACTTC.

The chain employs TRBV3-1 (or the pseudogene TRBV3-2) and TRBJ1-1, with a tentative D call TRBD1 (5 bases). Germline V gives CDR1 LGHDT, CDR2 YNNKEL (reference sequence). CDR3 length equals 14 residues. V lost 5 bases and J lost 3, with 13 bases in between. The CDR3 is CASSDLDSYTEAFF. CDR3 sequence (DNA): TGTGCCAGCAGCGACCTAGACAGTTACACTGAAGCTTTCTTT.

The chain recombines TRBV30 with TRBJ2-5; TRBD1 might be the D (6 bases). V lost 4 bases and J 9 bases, leaving 18 bases between the germline ends. CDR1 is GTSNPN, CDR2 SVGIG, per germline (reference sequence). The CDR3 is made up of 13 amino acids. CDR3 bases: TGTGCCTGGAAAAGGGGGACGGCCGGGGCCCAGTACTTC. As protein: CAWKRGTAGAQYF.

V usage is TRBV6-5 and J usage is TRBJ2-2; 8 positions agree with TRBD1. The CDR3 length is 15 residues. Germline V gene lookup returns CDR1 MNHEY and CDR2 SVGAGI. V shed 8 bases, J shed 0 bases, and the junction held 5 bases outside the gene matches. CDR3 DNA: TGTGCCAGCCCGACAGGGGCGGCGAACACCGGGGAGCTGTTTTTT. It is translated as CASPTGAANTGELFF.

The CDR3 DNA reads as TGTGCCAGCAGCGGGCGACAGGTGGCTTCCACCGGGGAGCTGTTTTTT. Translation: CASSGRQVASTGELFF. The V call is TRBV7-2, the J call TRBJ2-2; TRBD1 might be the D (6 bases). The CDR3 loop spans 16 amino acids. Trimming took off 5 bases at V and 4 bases at J, with 17 bases between the two ends. The V gene's germline CDR1 is SGHTA and CDR2 FQGNSA.

The J gene is TRBJ2-3, the V gene TRBV9; tentative D call: TRBD2 (7 bases). Germline V gene data show CDR1 as SGDLS and CDR2 as YYNGEE. CDR3 length equals 16 residues. Deletions cut 0 bases from V and 0 bases from J, with 11 bases between. CDR3 DNA sequence: TGTGCCAGCAGCGTAGGGCGGGGGCGAAGCACAGATACGCAGTATTTT. Its protein is CASSVGRGRSTDTQYF.

This clone appeared a few times. V gene TRBV5-1 combines with J gene TRBJ2-2; possibly TRBD1 for D (5 bases). The germline CDR1 and CDR2 sequences are SGHRS and YFSETQ. V was pared by 3 bases and J by 1 base, with 10 bases between. The CDR3 totals 15 residues. In nucleotides, the CDR3 is TGCGCCAGCAGCTCACAAAGGGGGAACACCGGGGAGCTGTTTTTT. It yields the protein CASSSQRGNTGELFF.

This chain joins TRBV18 and TRBJ2-7; no reliable D call. Germline assignment: CDR1 KGHSH and CDR2 LQKENI. V lost 5 bases, J lost 3 bases, and 8 bases lay in between. The CDR3 contains 12 residues. CDR3: CASSSLGYEQYF. The CDR3 DNA reads as TGTGCCAGCTCATCCCTCGGCTACGAGCAGTACTTC. The complete variable domain, with remaining parts taken from reference TRBV18 and TRBJ2-7, reads NAGVMQNPRHLVRRRGQEARLRCSPMKGHSHVYWYRQLPEEGLKFMVYLQKENIIDESGMPKERFSAEFPKEGPSILRIQQVVRGDSAAYFCASSSLGYEQYFGPGTRLTVT.

The rearrangement uses TRBV29-1 and TRBJ2-4, with 11 bases aligning to TRBD2. After removal of 4 bases from V and 8 bases from J, the junction contained 4 bases not matched to a gene. Germline CDR1 SQVTM, CDR2 ANQGSEA. This CDR3 comprises 13 residues. In DNA form, the CDR3 reads TGCAGCGTTGCGACTAGCGGGATGGACATTCAGTACTTC. It translates to CSVATSGMDIQYF.

This clone was counted a few times. This chain links TRBV9 with TRBJ1-3; 7 bases are a match to TRBD1. Germline V gene data show CDR1 as SGDLS and CDR2 as YYNGEE. The trim removed 0 bases at V and 4 bases at J, leaving 16 bases unmatched. The CDR3 extends over 19 amino acids. The CDR3 protein is CASSVASRGGSLSGNTIYF. CDR3 nucleotide sequence: TGTGCCAGCAGCGTAGCTAGCCGAGGGGGCTCTCTCTCGGGAAACACCATATATTTT.

This clone was found once. The chain joins TRBV2 to TRBJ1-5; 8 bases are a match to TRBD1. CDR1 and CDR2 from the germline V gene are SNHLY and FYNNEI. This CDR3 has 14 residues. Losses at the gene ends were 6 bases for V and 6 bases for J; bases not matched to a gene: 7. The CDR3 sequence: CASRSQGGFQPQHF. The CDR3 DNA is TGTGCCAGCAGGTCACAGGGGGGGTTTCAGCCCCAGCATTTT.